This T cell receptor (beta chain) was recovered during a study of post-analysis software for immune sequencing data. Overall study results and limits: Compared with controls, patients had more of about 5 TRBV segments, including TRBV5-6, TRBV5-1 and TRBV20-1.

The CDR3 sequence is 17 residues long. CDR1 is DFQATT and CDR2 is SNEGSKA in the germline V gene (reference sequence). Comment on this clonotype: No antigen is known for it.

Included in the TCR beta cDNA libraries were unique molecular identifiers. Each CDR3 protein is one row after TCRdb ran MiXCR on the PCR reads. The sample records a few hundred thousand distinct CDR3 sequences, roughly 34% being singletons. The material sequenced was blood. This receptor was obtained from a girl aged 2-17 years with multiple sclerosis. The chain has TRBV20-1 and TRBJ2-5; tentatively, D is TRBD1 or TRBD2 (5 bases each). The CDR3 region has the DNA TGCAGAGCAGAGGGCTTGGGGGTAAGGGGTCACCAAGAGACCCAGTACTTC. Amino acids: CRAEGLGVRGHQETQYF.